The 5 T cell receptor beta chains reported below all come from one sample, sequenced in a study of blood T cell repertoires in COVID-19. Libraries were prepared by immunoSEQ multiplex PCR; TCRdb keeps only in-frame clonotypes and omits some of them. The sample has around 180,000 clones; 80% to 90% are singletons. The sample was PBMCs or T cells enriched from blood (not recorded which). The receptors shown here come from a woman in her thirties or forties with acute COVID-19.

DNA of the CDR3: TGTGCCAGCAGTTTAGTAGCAACTAATGAAAAACTGTTTTTT. Amino acids: CASSLVATNEKLFF. V gene TRBV27 combines with J gene TRBJ1-4; D not certain. Germline V gives CDR1 MNHEY, CDR2 SMNVEV (reference sequence). This CDR3 spans 14 amino acids. Trimming took 2 bases from V and 0 from J, leaving 4 bases between them.

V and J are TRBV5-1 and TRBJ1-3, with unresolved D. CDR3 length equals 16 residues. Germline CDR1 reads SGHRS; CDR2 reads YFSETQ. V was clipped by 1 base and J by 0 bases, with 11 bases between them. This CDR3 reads CASSLWQESSGNTIYF. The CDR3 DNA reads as TGCGCCAGCAGCTTGTGGCAGGAAAGCTCTGGAAACACCATATATTTT.

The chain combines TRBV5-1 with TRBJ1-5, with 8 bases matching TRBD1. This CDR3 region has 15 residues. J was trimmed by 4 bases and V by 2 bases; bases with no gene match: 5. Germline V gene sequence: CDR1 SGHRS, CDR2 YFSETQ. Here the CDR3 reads CASSLGTGRNQPQHF. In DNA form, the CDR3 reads TGCGCCAGCAGCTTAGGGACAGGTCGAAATCAGCCCCAGCATTTT.

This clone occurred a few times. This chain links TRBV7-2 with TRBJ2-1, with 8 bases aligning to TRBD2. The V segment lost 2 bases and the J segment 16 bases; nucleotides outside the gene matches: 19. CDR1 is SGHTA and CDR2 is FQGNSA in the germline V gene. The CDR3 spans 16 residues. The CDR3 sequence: CASSLFSTSERGFPFF. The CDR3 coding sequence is TGTGCCAGCAGCTTATTCAGTACTAGCGAGCGGGGGTTTCCTTTCTTC. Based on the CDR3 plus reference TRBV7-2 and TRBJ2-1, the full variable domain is GAGVSQSPSNKVTEKGKDVELRCDPISGHTALYWYRQSLGQGLEFLIYFQGNSAPDKSGLPSDRFSAERTGGSVSTLTIQRTQQEDSAVYLCASSLFSTSERGFPFFGPGTRLTVL.

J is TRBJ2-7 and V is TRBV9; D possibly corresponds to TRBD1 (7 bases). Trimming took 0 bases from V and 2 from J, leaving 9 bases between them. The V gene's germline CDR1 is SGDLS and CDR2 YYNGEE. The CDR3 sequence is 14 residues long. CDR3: CASSVAGGTYEQYF. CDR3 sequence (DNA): TGTGCCAGCAGCGTAGCAGGGGGGACCTACGAGCAGTACTTC.